This T cell receptor beta chain was recovered during a study of T-cell memory formation after mild COVID-19. Broader study findings: Contracting CD4+ clones were located mainly in CM and EM, and CD8+ clones in EMRA. Pre-infection memory carried some responding clones, suggesting that cross-reactive memory joined. Contracting clones from day 15 to 85 had balanced CD4/CD8; later expanders favoured CD4+.

TCRdb itself ran the 5' RACE reads through MiXCR, one entry per CDR3 protein. The sample shows around 200,000 distinct CDR3 sequences, approximately 10% of them seen only once. Concerning this clonotype itself: As yet, its antigen is unknown.

The CDR3 is 13 amino acids. Trimming shortened V by 5 bases and J by 4 bases, and 9 bases separated the two germline ends. Germline V gives CDR1 SEHNR, CDR2 FQNEAQ (reference sequence). The TCR sequence derives from a man younger than 35 who had mild COVID-19 (a few samples of this study predate the infection). Cell type and time point are not known. Sequences were obtained from PBMCs or a T cell subset sorted from them (not recorded which). V and J are TRBV7-9 and TRBJ1-5; D is possibly TRBD1 (6 bases). CDR3 nucleotides: TGTGCCAGCAGCACCCAGGGGAATCAGCCCCAGCATTTT. Translation: CASSTQGNQPQHF.